This TCR beta chain was captured by sequencing in a study of T cell changes during pregnancy in multiple sclerosis. Generated by immunoSEQ multiplex PCR, the TCRdb table keeps only in-frame clones and is missing some. The sample holds tens of thousands of clones, 88% seen once. Sample: peripheral blood, taken in the first trimester of pregnancy. The TCR was taken from a female donor in good health, enrolled as a control in a pregnancy study.

As DNA, the CDR3 is TGTGCCAGCATGGGGGGAGTCTCTGGAAACACCATATATTTT. It yields the protein CASMGGVSGNTIYF. This chain uses TRBV2 with TRBJ1-3; the D gene is possibly TRBD1 (5 bases). V was pared by 7 bases and J by 0 bases, with 10 bases between. Germline values: CDR1 SNHLY, CDR2 FYNNEI. The CDR3 runs 14 residues.